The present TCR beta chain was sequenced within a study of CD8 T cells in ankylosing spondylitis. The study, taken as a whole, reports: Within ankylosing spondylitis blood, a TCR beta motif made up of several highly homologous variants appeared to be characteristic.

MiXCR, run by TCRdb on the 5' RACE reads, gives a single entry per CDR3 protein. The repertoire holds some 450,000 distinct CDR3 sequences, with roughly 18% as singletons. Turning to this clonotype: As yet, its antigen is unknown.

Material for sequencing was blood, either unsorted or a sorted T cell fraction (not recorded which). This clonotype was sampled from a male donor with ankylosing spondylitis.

The CDR3 spells CASSQGHLAKNIQYF. The CDR3 DNA reads TGTGCCAGCAGCCAAGGACATCTAGCCAAAAACATTCAGTACTTC. The V and J genes are TRBV3-1 and TRBJ2-4; D remains ambiguous. CDR3 length: 15 residues. CDR1 is LGHDT and CDR2 is YNNKEL in the germline V gene (reference sequence). Trimming took off 1 base at V and 0 bases at J, with 7 bases between the two ends. The complete variable domain, with remaining parts taken from reference TRBV3-1 and TRBJ2-4, reads DTAVSQTPKYLVTQMGNDKSIKCEQNLGHDTMYWYKQDSKKFLKIMFSYNNKELIINETVPNRFSPKSPDKAHLNLHINSLELGDSAVYFCASSQGHLAKNIQYFGAGTRLSVL.